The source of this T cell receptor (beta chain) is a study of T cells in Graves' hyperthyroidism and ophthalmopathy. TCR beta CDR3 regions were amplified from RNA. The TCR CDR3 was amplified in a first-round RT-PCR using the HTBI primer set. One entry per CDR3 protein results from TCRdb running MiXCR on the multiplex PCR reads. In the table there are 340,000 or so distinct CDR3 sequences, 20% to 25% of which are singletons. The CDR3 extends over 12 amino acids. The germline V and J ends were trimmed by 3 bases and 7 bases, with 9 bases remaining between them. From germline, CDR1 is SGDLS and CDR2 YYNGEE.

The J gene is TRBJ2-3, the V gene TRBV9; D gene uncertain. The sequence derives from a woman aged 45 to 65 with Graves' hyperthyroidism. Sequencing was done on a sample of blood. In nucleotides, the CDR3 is TGTGCCAGCAGCGCCTACACGAATACGCAGTATTTT. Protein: CASSAYTNTQYF.